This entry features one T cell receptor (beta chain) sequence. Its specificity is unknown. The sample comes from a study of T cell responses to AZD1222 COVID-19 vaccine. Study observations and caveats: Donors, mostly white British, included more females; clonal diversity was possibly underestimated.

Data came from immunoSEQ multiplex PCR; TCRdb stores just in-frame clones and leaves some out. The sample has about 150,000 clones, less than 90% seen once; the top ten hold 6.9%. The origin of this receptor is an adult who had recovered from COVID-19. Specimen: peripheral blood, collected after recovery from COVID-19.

CDR3 residues: CASSLAGPGLQPQHF. CDR3 DNA: TGTGCCAGCAGCTTAGCCGGGCCAGGGCTACAGCCCCAGCATTTT. The gene calls are TRBV7-9 and TRBJ1-5; TRBD1 might be the D (5 bases). Germline V gives CDR1 SEHNR, CDR2 FQNEAQ (reference sequence). Trimming stripped 0 bases from V and 7 bases from J, with 13 bases between. CDR3 length: 15 amino acids.